A single sample gave rise to the 2 T cell receptor beta chains below, sequenced in a study of shared clonotypes between healthy human individuals. TCRdb's table, derived via immunoSEQ multiplex PCR, lists solely in-frame clones and lacks some. This sample has more than 1,200,000 clones, with about 98.5% found just once. Sequenced: naive CD4+ T cells sorted from blood. The subset was: CD45RA+ positively selected. These receptors were collected from a man aged 25 to 40 in good health.

CDR3 residues: CASSPVTGGLETQYF. CDR3 sequence (DNA): TGTGCCAGCAGCCCAGTTACAGGGGGATTAGAGACCCAGTACTTC. The chain employs TRBV9 and TRBJ2-5; 8 nucleotides match TRBD1. This CDR3 region has 15 residues. Trimming removed 4 bases from V and 4 bases from J; junction bases left unmatched: 9. Germline loops: CDR1 SGDLS, CDR2 YYNGEE.

V and J are TRBV27 and TRBJ1-4; weak D call: TRBD1 (5 bases). Germline V gives CDR1 MNHEY, CDR2 SMNVEV (reference sequence). CDR3 size: 17 residues. The ends were cut back, 0 bases at V and 0 bases at J, with 11 bases in the middle. CDR3 protein: CASSLSDSLATNEKLFF. CDR3 nucleotide sequence: TGTGCCAGCAGTTTATCCGACAGCCTTGCAACTAATGAAAAACTGTTTTTT.